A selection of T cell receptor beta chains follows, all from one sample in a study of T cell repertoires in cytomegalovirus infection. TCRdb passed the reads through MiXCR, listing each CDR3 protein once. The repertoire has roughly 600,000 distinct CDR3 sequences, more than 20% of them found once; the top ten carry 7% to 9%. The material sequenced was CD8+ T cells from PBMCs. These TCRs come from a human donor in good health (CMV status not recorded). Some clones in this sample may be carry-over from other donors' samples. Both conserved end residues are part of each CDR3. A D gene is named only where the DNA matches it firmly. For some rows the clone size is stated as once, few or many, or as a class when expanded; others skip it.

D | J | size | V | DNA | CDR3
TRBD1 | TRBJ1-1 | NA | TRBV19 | TGTGCCACCCGGGACAGGAACACTGAAGCTTTCTTT | CATRDRNTEAFF
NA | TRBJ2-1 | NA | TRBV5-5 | TGTGCCAGTCATGAGGGGGCCTACAATGAGCAGTTCTTC | CASHEGAYNEQFF
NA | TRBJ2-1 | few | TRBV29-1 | TGCAGCGTTGTGGCCAGTGAGCAGTTCTTC | CSVVASEQFF
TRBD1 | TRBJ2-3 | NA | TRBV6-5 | TGTGCCAGCAGTCCGGGACAGGGGGGAACAGATACGCAGTATTTT | CASSPGQGGTDTQYF
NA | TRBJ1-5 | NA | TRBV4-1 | TGCGCCAGCAGCCTAACCCAGGGGAATCAGCCCCAGCATTTT | CASSLTQGNQPQHF
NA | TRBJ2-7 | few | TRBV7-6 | TGTGCCAGCAGCTCCAGGACTGGGTTACACGAGCAGTACTTC | CASSSRTGLHEQYF
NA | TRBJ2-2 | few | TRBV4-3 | TGCGCCAGCAGTCCAAGTGCCGTCGGGGAGCTGAACACCGGGGAGCTGTTTTTT | CASSPSAVGELNTGELFF
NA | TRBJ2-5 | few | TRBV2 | TGTGCCAGCATCACCCTCCAAGAGACCCAGTACTTC | CASITLQETQYF
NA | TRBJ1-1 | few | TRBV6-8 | TGTGCCAGCAGTTACCTGGGGACCGGTTGGGGTGAAGCTTTCTTT | CASSYLGTGWGEAFF
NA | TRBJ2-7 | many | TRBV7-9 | TGTGCCAGCAGACCATTACAGGGCTACGAGCAGTACTTC | CASRPLQGYEQYF
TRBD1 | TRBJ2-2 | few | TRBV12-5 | TGTGCTAGTGGTTTGGTAGTCAGGGGGCGCACCGGGGAGCTGTTTTTT | CASGLVVRGRTGELFF
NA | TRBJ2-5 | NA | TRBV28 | TGTGCCAGCAGTCGGTTCCTGGGCAGGGAGGAGACCCAGTACTTC | CASSRFLGREETQYF
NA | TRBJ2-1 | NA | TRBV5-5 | TGTGCCAGCAGCTTTACACTGGGCACCTACGATGAGCAGTTCTTC | CASSFTLGTYDEQFF
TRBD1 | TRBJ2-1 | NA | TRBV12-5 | TGTGCTAGTGGTTTGACTAACGTGGGGACAGACATCTACAATGAGCAGTTCTTC | CASGLTNVGTDIYNEQFF
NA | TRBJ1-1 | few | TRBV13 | TGTGCCAGCAGCCGGGACGGCCGTTCCGAGGCTTTCTTT | CASSRDGRSEAFF
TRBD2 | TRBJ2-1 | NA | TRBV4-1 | TGCGCCAGCAGCCAAGTTAGCGGGGACGATGAGCAGTTCTTC | CASSQVSGDDEQFF
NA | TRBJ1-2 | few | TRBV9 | TGTGCCAGCGGGGGAGGGTTTTCTGGCTACACCTTC | CASGGGFSGYTF
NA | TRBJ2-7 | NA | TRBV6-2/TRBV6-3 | TGTGCCAGCATGTCAGGTATCGAGCAGTACTTC | CASMSGIEQYF
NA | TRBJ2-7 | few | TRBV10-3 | TGTGCCATCAGCCCCACGGACTCAGCCTACGAGCAGTACTTC | CAISPTDSAYEQYF
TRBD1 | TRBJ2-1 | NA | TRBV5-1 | TGCGCCAGCAGCTTGGTACAGGGGAAAGAGCAGTTCTTC | CASSLVQGKEQFF
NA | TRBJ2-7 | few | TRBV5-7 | TGTGCCAGCAGCGGAGACGGGCCCTACGAGCAGTACTTC | CASSGDGPYEQYF
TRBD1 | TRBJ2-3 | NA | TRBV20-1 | TGCAGTGCTAGGAAAAACAGAGGACAGGGCATAAATACAGATACGCAGTATTTT | CSARKNRGQGINTDTQYF
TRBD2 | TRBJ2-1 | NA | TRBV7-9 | TGTGCCAGCAGGAGCGGGGGGGCCGAGAATGAGCAGTTCTTC | CASRSGGAENEQFF
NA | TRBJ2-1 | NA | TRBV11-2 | TGTGCCAGCAGCTTTGTGCCTAGCTCCTTCAATGAGCAGTTCTTC | CASSFVPSSFNEQFF
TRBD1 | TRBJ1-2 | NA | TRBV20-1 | TGCAGTGCTGAACAGGGGACAACTAACTATGGCTACACCTTC | CSAEQGTTNYGYTF
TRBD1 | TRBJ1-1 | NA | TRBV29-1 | TGCAGCGTCGCGGACAGGGGGCGTCACCTGGACACTGAAGCTTTCTTT | CSVADRGRHLDTEAFF
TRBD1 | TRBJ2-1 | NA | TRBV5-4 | TGTGCCAGCAGCTTGCCGGACAGGGGGTACAATGAGCAGTTCTTC | CASSLPDRGYNEQFF
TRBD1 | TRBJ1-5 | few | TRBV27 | TGTGCCAGCAGGCCTAGGGACAGTAGCAATCAGCCCCAGCATTTT | CASRPRDSSNQPQHF
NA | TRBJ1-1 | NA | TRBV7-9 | TGTGCCGGCCAGGGAGGGGTCAAGGGCACTGAAGCTTTCTTT | CAGQGGVKGTEAFF
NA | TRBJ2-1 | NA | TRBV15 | TGTGCCACCAGCAGAACTAGTGACTACAATGAGCAGTTCTTC | CATSRTSDYNEQFF
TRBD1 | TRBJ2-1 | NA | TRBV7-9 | TGTGCCAGCAGCGCCGGACAGGGGTGGTTCTATGAGCAGTTCTTC | CASSAGQGWFYEQFF
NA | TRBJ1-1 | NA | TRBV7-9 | TGTGCCAGCAGCTTAGAAGGGGGGGCTGAAGCTTTCTTT | CASSLEGGAEAFF
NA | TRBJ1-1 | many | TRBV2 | TGTGCCAGCACCGGGAGTGAAGCTTTCTTT | CASTGSEAFF
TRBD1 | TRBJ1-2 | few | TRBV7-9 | TGTGCCAGCAGCTTAAGTGACAGGGGGCCAAGAATCTATGGCTACACCTTC | CASSLSDRGPRIYGYTF
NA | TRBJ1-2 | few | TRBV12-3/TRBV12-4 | TGTGCCAGCAGCCTTGGCCGACCGACCGTATATGGCTACACCTTC | CASSLGRPTVYGYTF
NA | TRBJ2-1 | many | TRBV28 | TGTGCCAGCAGCTTAGGTGAGCAGTTCTTC | CASSLGEQFF
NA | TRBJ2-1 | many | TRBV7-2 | TGTGCCAGCAGCCTCCCGGGGCGGTTCAATGAGCAGTTCTTC | CASSLPGRFNEQFF
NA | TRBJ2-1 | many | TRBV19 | TGTGCCAGTAGTTTCCCCGGGGAAGGCTCCTACAATGAGCAGTTCTTC | CASSFPGEGSYNEQFF
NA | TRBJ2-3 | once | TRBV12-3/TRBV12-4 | TGTGCCAGCGGACGGACAGGCACAGATACGCAGTATTTT | CASGRTGTDTQYF
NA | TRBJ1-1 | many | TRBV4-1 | TGCGCCAGCAGCCAAGAATTATTGTCCATGAACACTGAAGCTTTCTTT | CASSQELLSMNTEAFF
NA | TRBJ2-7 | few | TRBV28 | TGTGCCAGCAGCCCACGGATTGTAGGAGGCGCGATCTCCTACGAGCAGTACTTC | CASSPRIVGGAISYEQYF
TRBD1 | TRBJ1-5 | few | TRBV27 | TGTGCCAGCAGCCCGATAGGACAGGGGATTGGTCAGCCCCAGCATTTT | CASSPIGQGIGQPQHF
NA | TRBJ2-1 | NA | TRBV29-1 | TGCACCTCGGTGGGCGGGAATGAGCAGTTCTTC | CTSVGGNEQFF
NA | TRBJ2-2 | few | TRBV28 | TGTGCCAGCAGTTCCACTCTTGTACCCGGGGAGCTGTTTTTT | CASSSTLVPGELFF
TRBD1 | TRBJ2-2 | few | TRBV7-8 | TGTGCCAGCAGCGGGCAAAGGGACAGGGGTACCGGGGAGCTGTTTTTT | CASSGQRDRGTGELFF
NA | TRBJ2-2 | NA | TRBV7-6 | TGTGTCAGCAGCTCCGACTACAACACCGGGGAGCTGTTTTTT | CVSSSDYNTGELFF
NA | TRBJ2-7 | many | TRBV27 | TGTGCCAGCAGTTTATTACAGGAATATTCCTACGAGCAGTACTTC | CASSLLQEYSYEQYF
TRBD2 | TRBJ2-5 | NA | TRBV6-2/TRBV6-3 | TGTGCCAGCAGGGAGACTAGCTACTCCAGGGAGACCCAGTACTTC | CASRETSYSRETQYF